A selection of T cell receptor beta chains follows, all from one sample in a study of glioma-infiltrating T cells after dendritic cell vaccination. Sequencing used immunoSEQ multiplex PCR; TCRdb keeps in-frame clones, though not all of them. Of under 40,000 clones detected, 90% to 95% appear once; the ten largest clones hold under 2.5%. Sequencing used blood, obtained before dendritic cell vaccination. The source of these receptors is a human donor with glioblastoma. Both conserved end residues are part of each CDR3. The order of the fields is V gene, D gene, clone size, J gene, CDR3 DNA, CDR3 protein. A D gene is named only where the DNA matches it firmly. Expanded clones get a size class; other rows say once, few or many, or leave the size out.

>TRBV2|TRBD2|NA|TRBJ2-3
TGTGCCAGCAGTAGTCGAGCGGGGCCTAGCACAGATACGCAGTATTTT
CASSSRAGPSTDTQYF
>TRBV7-2|TRBD1|NA|TRBJ1-6
TGTGCCAGCAGCTTACGGGCAGGGGGCTATAATTCCCCCCTCCACTTT
CASSLRAGGYNSPLHF
>TRBV6-1|TRBD1|NA|TRBJ1-3
TGTGCCAGCAGAGAACACAGGGGGTATTTGACTGGAAACACCATATATTTT
CASREHRGYLTGNTIYF
>TRBV7-7|NA|NA|TRBJ2-5
TGTGCTAGCAGCTTAGGGCCTTCGGGGACCCAGTACTTC
CASSLGPSGTQYF
>TRBV27|TRBD1|once|TRBJ2-3
TGTGCCAGCAGTTTCCCCAGGGGGCGGAACACAGATACGCAGTATTTT
CASSFPRGRNTDTQYF
>TRBV6-5|TRBD2|once|TRBJ2-7
TGTGCCAGCAGTGCCCCGGGACTAGCGGGGGTGGGGCAGTACTTC
CASSAPGLAGVGQYF
>TRBV10-1|NA|NA|TRBJ2-1
TGCGCCATAGATAGACAGGCCAACTCCTACAATGAGCAGTTCTTC
CAIDRQANSYNEQFF
>TRBV4-2|TRBD1|NA|TRBJ1-1
TGTGCCAGCAGCCAAGTTTTAGGGACAGGGGGCACTGAAGCTTTCTTT
CASSQVLGTGGTEAFF
>TRBV6-5|TRBD1|NA|TRBJ1-6
TGTGCCAGCAGGCGGGGACAGTCTAATTCACCCCTCCACTTT
CASRRGQSNSPLHF
>TRBV19|NA|NA|TRBJ1-1
TGTGCCAGTAGTATAGATCGGCGGTATTGGGCTTTCTTT
CASSIDRRYWAFF
>TRBV7-2|NA|NA|TRBJ1-6
TGTGCCAGCAGCTTAGCGGGGACATTCTCCTATAATTCACCCCTCCACTTT
CASSLAGTFSYNSPLHF
>TRBV11-1|TRBD1|NA|TRBJ1-5
TGTGCCAGCAGCTTAGGAGGCCCGGGACAGAATCAGCCCCAGCATTTT
CASSLGGPGQNQPQHF
>TRBV13|TRBD1|NA|TRBJ1-2
TGTGCCAGCAGCTCCGGGACAGGTTCTAAGGGCTATGGCTACACCTTC
CASSSGTGSKGYGYTF
>TRBV11-2|TRBD1|few|TRBJ1-2
TGTGCCAGCAGCTTAGCCCCATTCCAGGGGGCCCAGGGCTACACCTTC
CASSLAPFQGAQGYTF
>TRBV11-2|NA|NA|TRBJ2-7
TGTGCCAGCAGCTTAAATCAAATGGGGATAAGGGGCCGGCAGTACTTC
CASSLNQMGIRGRQYF
>TRBV5-1|NA|NA|TRBJ1-5
TGCGCCAGCAGCCCAACGGACAGTAGCAATCAGCCCCAGCATTTT
CASSPTDSSNQPQHF
>TRBV6-5|NA|once|TRBJ2-5
TGTGCCAGCAGTTTGGGGCAGACCCAGTACTTC
CASSLGQTQYF
>TRBV7-8|TRBD1|NA|TRBJ2-7
TGTGCCAGCAGCCGGGACAGGGACTACGAGCAGTACTTC
CASSRDRDYEQYF
>TRBV19|NA|NA|TRBJ1-5
TGTGCCAGACCCTTCCCCGGGACACGATGGGGTCAGTATAGCAATCAGCCCCAGCATTTT
CARPFPGTRWGQYSNQPQHF
>TRBV6-1|NA|NA|TRBJ2-2
TGTGCCAGCAGTGTCCCTTCTACCGGGGAGCTGTTTTTT
CASSVPSTGELFF
>TRBV29-1|NA|once|TRBJ1-2
TGCAGCGTTGTCAGGGATGGGGAATACGGCTACACCTTC
CSVVRDGEYGYTF
>TRBV7-9|NA|NA|TRBJ1-2
TGTGCCAGCAGCTCAATGGGGCCTAACTATGGCTACACCTTC
CASSSMGPNYGYTF